The 10 T cell receptor beta chains below were found in one sample sequenced in a study of cytomegalovirus exposure and HLA in healthy donors. The study ran its PCR with 60 Vbeta and 13 Jbeta primers. TCRdb's table, derived via immunoSEQ multiplex PCR, lists solely in-frame clones and lacks some. The repertoire consists of more than 150,000 clones, with less than 90% occurring once and the leading ten covering 0.2% to 0.3%. The sequenced sample was PBMCs. All receptors come from a girl under three years old in good health and CMV-seronegative.

The V gene is TRBV25-1, the J gene TRBJ2-3; TRBD1 might be the D (5 bases). V was shortened by 2 bases and J by 4 bases, with 16 bases between the two germline ends. Per the germline V gene, CDR1 is MGHDK and CDR2 is SYGVNS. The CDR3 sequence is 16 residues long. This chain's CDR3 is CASSEKGSADPDTQYF. The CDR3 nucleotides are TGTGCCAGCAGTGAAAAGGGGTCGGCAGACCCAGATACGCAGTATTTT.

V usage is TRBV13 and J usage is TRBJ2-3, with 13 bases identical to TRBD2. V was pared by 2 bases and J by 6 bases, with 5 bases of the junction left unmatched. The CDR3 length is 16 residues. Germline values: CDR1 PRHDT, CDR2 FYEKMQ (reference sequence). The CDR3 here is CASSLTLAGGPDTQYF. The CDR3, as DNA: TGTGCCAGCAGCTTAACACTAGCGGGAGGGCCGGATACGCAGTATTTT.

V is TRBV27 and J is TRBJ2-7, with D maybe TRBD2 (5 bases). CDR1 is MNHEY, CDR2 SMNVEV, per germline (reference sequence). Trimming shortened V by 5 bases and J by 0 bases, and 17 bases separated the two germline ends. This CDR3 has 16 amino acids. The CDR3 sequence: CASSPEGDGSSYEQYF. CDR3 in DNA: TGTGCCAGCAGTCCCGAGGGCGACGGAAGCTCCTACGAGCAGTACTTC.

The V gene is TRBV5-4, the J gene TRBJ1-1, with unresolved D. With 0 bases removed from V and 1 base from J, the gap between germline ends came to 7 bases. Per the germline V gene, CDR1 is SGHNT and CDR2 is YYREEE (reference sequence). The CDR3 extends over 14 amino acids. This CDR3 is CASSLGLSNTEAFF. CDR3 bases: TGTGCCAGCAGCTTGGGACTCTCGAACACTGAAGCTTTCTTT.

In regard to this clone: The sample carries other DNA sequences with the same CDR3. The genes are TRBV27 and TRBJ1-1, with D hard to call. The CDR3 sequence is 14 residues long. V shed 4 bases and J shed 0 bases, with 9 bases lying between them. From germline, CDR1 is MNHEY and CDR2 SMNVEV (reference sequence). CDR3 in amino acids: CASSSYQMNTEAFF. DNA of the CDR3: TGTGCCAGCAGTTCGTATCAGATGAACACTGAAGCTTTCTTT.

This chain connects TRBV30 to TRBJ1-2; 9 bases are shared with TRBD1. This CDR3 comprises 13 residues. The ends lost 3 bases at V and 8 bases at J; junction bases unmatched: 7. Germline V lookup: CDR1 GTSNPN, CDR2 SVGIG (reference sequence). The CDR3 DNA reads as TGTGCCTGGAGGTACAGGGGGCGCGGGGGCTACACCTTC. Its translation is CAWRYRGRGGYTF.

This clone was detected once. The rearrangement uses TRBV4-1 and TRBJ2-5; D unclear. Germline CDR1 is MGHRA and CDR2 is YSYEKL. Trimming took 2 bases from V and 2 from J, leaving 12 bases between them. The CDR3 runs to 15 residues. The CDR3 sequence: CASSQRAPSQETQYF. The CDR3, as DNA: TGCGCCAGCAGCCAAAGAGCCCCGAGTCAAGAGACCCAGTACTTC.

This clone appeared once. The chain couples TRBV27 to TRBJ2-5; 7 positions match TRBD2. J gave up 7 bases and V 2 bases, and 7 bases lay outside the gene matches. The CDR3 sequence is 14 residues long. Germline values: CDR1 MNHEY, CDR2 SMNVEV (reference sequence). This chain's CDR3 is CASSLDWGGGTQYF. The CDR3 DNA reads TGTGCCAGCAGTTTAGATTGGGGCGGGGGGACCCAGTACTTC.

V gene TRBV7-2 combines with J gene TRBJ2-5; TRBD1 matches 10 bases. Germline trimming cut 5 bases from V and 3 bases from J; bases unmatched to any gene: 9. Germline values: CDR1 SGHTA, CDR2 FQGNSA. This CDR3 comprises 16 residues. The CDR3 coding sequence is TGTGCCAGCAGCCTACAGAGCGGGACAGGGGAAGAGACCCAGTACTTC. Residues: CASSLQSGTGEETQYF.

This clone was found a few times. This rearrangement joins TRBV6-6 to TRBJ2-2; 11 positions agree with TRBD2. Losses at the gene ends were 8 bases for V and 5 bases for J; bases not matched to a gene: 7. The V gene's germline CDR1 is MNHNY and CDR2 SVGAGI (reference sequence). This CDR3 has 15 residues. CDR3 residues: CASRTSGSSTGELFF. The CDR3 bases are TGTGCCAGCCGTACTAGCGGGAGTTCGACCGGGGAGCTGTTTTTT.